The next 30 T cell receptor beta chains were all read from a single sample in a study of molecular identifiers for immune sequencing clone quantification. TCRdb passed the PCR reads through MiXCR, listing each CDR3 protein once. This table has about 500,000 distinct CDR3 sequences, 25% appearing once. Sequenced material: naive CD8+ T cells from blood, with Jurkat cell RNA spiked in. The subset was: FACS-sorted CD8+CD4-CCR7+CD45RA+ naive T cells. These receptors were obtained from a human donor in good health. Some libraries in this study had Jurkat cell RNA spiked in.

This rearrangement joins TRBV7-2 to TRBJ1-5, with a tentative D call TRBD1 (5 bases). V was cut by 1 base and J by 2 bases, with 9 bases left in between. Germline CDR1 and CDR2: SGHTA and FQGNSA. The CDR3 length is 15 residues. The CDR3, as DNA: TGTGCCAGCAGCTTAGACCGGGGCCGCAATCAGCCCCAGCATTTT. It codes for CASSLDRGRNQPQHF.

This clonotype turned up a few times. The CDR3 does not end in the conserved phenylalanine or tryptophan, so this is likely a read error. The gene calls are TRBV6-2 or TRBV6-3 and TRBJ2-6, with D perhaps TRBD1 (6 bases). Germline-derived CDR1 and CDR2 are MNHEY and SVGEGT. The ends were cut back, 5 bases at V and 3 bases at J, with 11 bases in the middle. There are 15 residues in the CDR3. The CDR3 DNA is TGTGCCAGCAGTGAACAGGGTGGTGGGGCCAACGTCCTGACTCTC. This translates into CASSEQGGGANVLTL.

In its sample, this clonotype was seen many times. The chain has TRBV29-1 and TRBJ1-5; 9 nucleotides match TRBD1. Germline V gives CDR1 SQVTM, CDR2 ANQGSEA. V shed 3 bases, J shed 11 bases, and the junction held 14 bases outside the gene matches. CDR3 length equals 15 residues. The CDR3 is CSVEVYTGGLLTQHF. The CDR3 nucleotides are TGCAGCGTTGAGGTTTATACAGGGGGCTTATTAACCCAGCATTTT.

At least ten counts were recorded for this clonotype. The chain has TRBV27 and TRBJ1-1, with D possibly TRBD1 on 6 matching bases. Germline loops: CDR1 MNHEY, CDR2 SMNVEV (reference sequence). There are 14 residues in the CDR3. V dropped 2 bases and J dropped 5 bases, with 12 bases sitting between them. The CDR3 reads CASSLNQGLTEAFF. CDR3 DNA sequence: TGTGCCAGCAGTTTAAATCAGGGGTTGACTGAAGCTTTCTTT.

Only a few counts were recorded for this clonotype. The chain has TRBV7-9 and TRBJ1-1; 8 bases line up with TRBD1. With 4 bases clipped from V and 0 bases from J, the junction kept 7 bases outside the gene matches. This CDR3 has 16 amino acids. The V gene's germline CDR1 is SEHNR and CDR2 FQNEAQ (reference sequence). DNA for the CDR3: TGTGCCAGCAGCTCATACAGGGGGTTCATGAACACTGAAGCTTTCTTT. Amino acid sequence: CASSSYRGFMNTEAFF.

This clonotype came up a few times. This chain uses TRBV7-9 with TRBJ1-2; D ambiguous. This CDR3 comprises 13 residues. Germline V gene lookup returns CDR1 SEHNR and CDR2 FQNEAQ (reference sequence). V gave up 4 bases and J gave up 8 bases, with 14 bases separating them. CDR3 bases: TGTGCCAGCAGCTCTTTCAGACTCGAAGGCTACACCTTC. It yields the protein CASSSFRLEGYTF.

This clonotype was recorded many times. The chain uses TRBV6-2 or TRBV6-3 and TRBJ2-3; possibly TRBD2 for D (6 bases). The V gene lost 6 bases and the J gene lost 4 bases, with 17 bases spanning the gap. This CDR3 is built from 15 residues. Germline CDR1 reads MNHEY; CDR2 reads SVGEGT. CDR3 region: CASSPGGSSADTQYF. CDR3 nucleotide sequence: TGTGCCAGCAGCCCCGGGGGAAGTTCGGCAGATACGCAGTATTTT.

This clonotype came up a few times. In nucleotides, the CDR3 is TGTGCCAGCAGTTACTCGACTGGGAGGCCCTACGAGCAGTACTTC. Protein sequence: CASSYSTGRPYEQYF. J is TRBJ2-7 and V is TRBV6-5; a weak D match, TRBD2 (6 bases). Germline CDR1 is MNHEY and CDR2 is SVGAGI. This CDR3 spans 15 amino acids. V lost 0 bases to trimming and J lost 2 bases, with 11 bases between them.

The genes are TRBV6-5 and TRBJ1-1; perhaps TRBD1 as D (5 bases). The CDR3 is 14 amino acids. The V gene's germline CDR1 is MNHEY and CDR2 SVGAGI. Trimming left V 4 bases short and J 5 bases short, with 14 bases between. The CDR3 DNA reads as TGTGCCAGCAGTTCATGGGGCGCGGGTACTGAAGCTTTCTTT. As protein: CASSSWGAGTEAFF.

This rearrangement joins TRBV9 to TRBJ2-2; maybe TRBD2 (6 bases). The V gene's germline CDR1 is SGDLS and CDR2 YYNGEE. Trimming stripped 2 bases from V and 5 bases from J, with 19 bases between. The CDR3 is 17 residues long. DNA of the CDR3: TGTGCCAGCAGCGTTATGCTGCGTGGAGGGACGACCGGGGAGCTGTTTTTT. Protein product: CASSVMLRGGTTGELFF.

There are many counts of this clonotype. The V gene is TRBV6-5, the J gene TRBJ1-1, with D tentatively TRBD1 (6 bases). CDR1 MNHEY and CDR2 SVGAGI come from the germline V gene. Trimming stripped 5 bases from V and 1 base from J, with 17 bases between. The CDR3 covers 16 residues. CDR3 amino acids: CASSLGTSLRNTEAFF. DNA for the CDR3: TGTGCCAGCAGTCTAGGGACATCTCTTCGGAACACTGAAGCTTTCTTT.

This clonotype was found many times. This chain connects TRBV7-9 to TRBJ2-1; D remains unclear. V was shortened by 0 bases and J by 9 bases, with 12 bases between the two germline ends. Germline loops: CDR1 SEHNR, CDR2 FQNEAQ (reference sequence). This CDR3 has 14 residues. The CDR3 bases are TGTGCCAGCAGCTTAGCGGGTGCGCCCTTTGAGCAGTTCTTC. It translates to CASSLAGAPFEQFF.

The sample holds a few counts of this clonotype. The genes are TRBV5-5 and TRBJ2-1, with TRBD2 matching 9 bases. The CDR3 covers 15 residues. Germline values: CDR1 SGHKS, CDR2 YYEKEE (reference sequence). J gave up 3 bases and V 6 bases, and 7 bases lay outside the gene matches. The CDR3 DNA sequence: TGTGCCAGCACCCCCGGGACTAGCAACTACAATGAGCAGTTCTTC. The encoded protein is CASTPGTSNYNEQFF.

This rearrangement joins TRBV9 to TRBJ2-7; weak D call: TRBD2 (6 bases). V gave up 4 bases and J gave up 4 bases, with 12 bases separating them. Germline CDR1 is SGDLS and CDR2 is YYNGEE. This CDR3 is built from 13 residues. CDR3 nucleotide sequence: TGTGCCAGCAGCCCTCAAAGCGGGTACGAGCAGTACTTC. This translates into CASSPQSGYEQYF. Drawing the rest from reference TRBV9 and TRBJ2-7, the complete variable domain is DSGVTQTPKHLITATGQRVTLRCSPRSGDLSVYWYQQSLDQGLQFLIQYYNGEERAKGNILERFSAQQFPDLHSELNLSSLELGDSALYFCASSPQSGYEQYFGPGTRLTVT.

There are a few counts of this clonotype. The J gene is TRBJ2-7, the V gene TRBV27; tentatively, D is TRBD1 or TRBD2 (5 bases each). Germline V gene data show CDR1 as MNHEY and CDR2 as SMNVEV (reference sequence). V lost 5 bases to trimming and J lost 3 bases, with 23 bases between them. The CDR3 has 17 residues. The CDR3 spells CASSPITGTVDIYEQYF. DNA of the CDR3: TGTGCCAGCAGTCCAATTACCGGGACGGTTGACATCTACGAGCAGTACTTC.

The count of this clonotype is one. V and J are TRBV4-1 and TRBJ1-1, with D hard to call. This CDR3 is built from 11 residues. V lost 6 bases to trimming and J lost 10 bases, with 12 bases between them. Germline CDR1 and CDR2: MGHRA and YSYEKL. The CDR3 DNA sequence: TGCGCCAGCAGGCAGCCCGGCGCAGCTTTCTTT. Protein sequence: CASRQPGAAFF.

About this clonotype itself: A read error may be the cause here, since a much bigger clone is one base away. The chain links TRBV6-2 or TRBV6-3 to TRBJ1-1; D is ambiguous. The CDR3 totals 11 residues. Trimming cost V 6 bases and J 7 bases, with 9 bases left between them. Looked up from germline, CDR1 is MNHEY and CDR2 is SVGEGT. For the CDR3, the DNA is TGTGCCAGCAGATACCCGAATGAAGCTTTCTTT. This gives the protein CASRYPNEAFF.

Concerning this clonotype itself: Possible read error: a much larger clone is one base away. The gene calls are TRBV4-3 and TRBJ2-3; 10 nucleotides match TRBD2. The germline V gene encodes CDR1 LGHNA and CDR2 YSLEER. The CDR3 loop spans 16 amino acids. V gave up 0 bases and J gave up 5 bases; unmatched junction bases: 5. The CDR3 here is CASSQDSGGAIDTQYF. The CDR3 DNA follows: TGCGCCAGCAGCCAAGACAGCGGGGGGGCCATAGATACGCAGTATTTT.

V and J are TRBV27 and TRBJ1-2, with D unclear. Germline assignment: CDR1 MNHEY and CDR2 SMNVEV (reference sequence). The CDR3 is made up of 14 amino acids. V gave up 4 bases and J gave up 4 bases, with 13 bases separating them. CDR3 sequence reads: CASSSLASSYGYTF. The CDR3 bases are TGTGCCAGCAGTTCCCTGGCAAGCTCCTATGGCTACACCTTC.

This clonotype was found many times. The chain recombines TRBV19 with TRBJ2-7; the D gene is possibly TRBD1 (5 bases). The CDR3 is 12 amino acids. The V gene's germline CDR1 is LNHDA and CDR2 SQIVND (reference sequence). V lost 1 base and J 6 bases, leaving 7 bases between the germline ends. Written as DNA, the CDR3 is TGTGCCAGTAGTATAGGCCAGGGCGAGCAGTACTTC. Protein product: CASSIGQGEQYF.

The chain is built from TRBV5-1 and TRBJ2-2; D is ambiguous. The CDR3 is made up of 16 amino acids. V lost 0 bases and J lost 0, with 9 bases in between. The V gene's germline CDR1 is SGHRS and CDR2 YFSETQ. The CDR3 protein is CASSLVAGSNTGELFF. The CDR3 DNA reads TGCGCCAGCAGCTTGGTGGCCGGTTCGAACACCGGGGAGCTGTTTTTT.

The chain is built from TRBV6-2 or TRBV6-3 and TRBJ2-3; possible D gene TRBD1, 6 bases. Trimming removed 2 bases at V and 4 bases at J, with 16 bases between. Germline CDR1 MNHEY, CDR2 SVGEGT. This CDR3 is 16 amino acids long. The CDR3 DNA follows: TGTGCCAGCAGTTACCCCAGGGGACGCCGCCCAGATACGCAGTATTTT. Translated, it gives CASSYPRGRRPDTQYF.

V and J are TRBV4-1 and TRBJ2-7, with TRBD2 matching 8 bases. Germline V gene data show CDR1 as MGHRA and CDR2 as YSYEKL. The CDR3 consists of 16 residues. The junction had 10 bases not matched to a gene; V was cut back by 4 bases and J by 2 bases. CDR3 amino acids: CASSLASAGGAYEQYF. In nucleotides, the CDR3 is TGCGCCAGCAGCCTCGCCAGCGCGGGGGGAGCCTACGAGCAGTACTTC.

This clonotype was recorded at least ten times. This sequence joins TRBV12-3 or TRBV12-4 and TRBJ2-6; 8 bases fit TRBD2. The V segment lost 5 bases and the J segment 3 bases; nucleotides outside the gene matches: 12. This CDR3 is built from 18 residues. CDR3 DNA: TGTGCCAGCAGTACAACTTCCAGCGGGAGAGGTGGGGCCAACGTCCTGACTTTC. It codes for CASSTTSSGRGGANVLTF.

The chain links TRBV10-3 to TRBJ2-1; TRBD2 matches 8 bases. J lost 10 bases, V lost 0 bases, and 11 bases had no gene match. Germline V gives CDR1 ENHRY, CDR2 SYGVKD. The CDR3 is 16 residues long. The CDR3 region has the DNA TGTGCCATCAGTGAGTCGGTGACTAGCGTCCCGGGCGAGCAGTTCTTC. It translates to CAISESVTSVPGEQFF.

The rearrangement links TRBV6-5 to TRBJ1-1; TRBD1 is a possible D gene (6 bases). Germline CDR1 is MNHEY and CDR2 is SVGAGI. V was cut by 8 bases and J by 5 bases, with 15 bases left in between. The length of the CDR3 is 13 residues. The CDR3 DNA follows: TGTGCCAGCGGGGGGGGGGCGAGTACTGAAGCTTTCTTT. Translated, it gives CASGGGASTEAFF.

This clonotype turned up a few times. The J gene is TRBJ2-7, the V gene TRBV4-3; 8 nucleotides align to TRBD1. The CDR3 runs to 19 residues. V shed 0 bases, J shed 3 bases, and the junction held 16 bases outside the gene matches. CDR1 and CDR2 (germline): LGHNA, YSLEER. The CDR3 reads CASSQDLSGGNPILYEQYF. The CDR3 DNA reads TGCGCCAGCAGCCAAGATCTTTCAGGGGGCAATCCGATTCTCTACGAGCAGTACTTC.

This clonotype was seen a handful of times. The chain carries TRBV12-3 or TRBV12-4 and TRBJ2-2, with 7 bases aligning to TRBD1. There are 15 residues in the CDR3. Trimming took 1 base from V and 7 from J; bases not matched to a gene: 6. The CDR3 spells CASSLEAGGFGELFF. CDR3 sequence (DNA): TGTGCCAGCAGTTTAGAGGCAGGGGGATTCGGGGAGCTGTTTTTT.

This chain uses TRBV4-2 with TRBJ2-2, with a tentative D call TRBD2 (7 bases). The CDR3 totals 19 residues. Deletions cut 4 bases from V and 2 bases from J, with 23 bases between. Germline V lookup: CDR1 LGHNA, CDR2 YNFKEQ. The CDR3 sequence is CASSPHWGLAVTNTGELFF. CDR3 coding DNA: TGTGCCAGCAGCCCGCATTGGGGGCTAGCGGTTACAAACACCGGGGAGCTGTTTTTT.

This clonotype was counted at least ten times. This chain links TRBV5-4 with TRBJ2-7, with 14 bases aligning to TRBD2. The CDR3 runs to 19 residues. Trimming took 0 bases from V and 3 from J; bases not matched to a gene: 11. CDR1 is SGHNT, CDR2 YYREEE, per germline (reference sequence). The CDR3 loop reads CASSLAFGVGLAGDYEQYF. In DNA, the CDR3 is TGTGCCAGCAGCTTGGCGTTTGGTGTGGGACTAGCGGGAGACTACGAGCAGTACTTC.